A single sample is the source of the 2 T cell receptor beta chains below, sequenced in a study of shared clonotypes between healthy human individuals. Only in-frame clones appear in the TCRdb table, and some are missing; sequencing was by immunoSEQ multiplex PCR. This sample has around 100,000 clones; around two thirds occur once, and the top ten carry 20% to 25%. Sample: memory CD8+ T cells sorted from blood. This sample's subset: CD45RO+ cells pooled with CCR7-negative TemRA cells. The receptors originated from a woman between 25 and 40 years old in good health.

This sequence joins TRBV7-3 and TRBJ1-1, with a weak D call TRBD1 (5 bases). The germline CDR1 and CDR2 sequences are SGHTA and FQGTGA. V was trimmed by 2 bases and J by 5 bases, leaving 9 bases between them. The CDR3 contains 13 residues. The CDR3 reads CASSLQGDTEAFF. For the CDR3, the DNA is TGTGCCAGCAGCTTACAAGGGGATACTGAAGCTTTCTTT.

V is TRBV9 and J is TRBJ1-2; the D gene is possibly TRBD1 (6 bases). Trimming stripped 6 bases from V and 6 bases from J, with 24 bases between. The CDR3 consists of 16 residues. Germline V lookup: CDR1 SGDLS, CDR2 YYNGEE. CDR3 loop: CASNHSDRGAENGYTF. CDR3 DNA sequence: TGTGCCAGCAATCATTCAGATCGGGGGGCGGAAAATGGCTACACCTTC.